This T cell receptor (beta chain) was identified in a study of B cell selection in AIRE deficiency. The regulatory T cell sort gate was CD4+CD25hiCD127low/negative. Sequenced by immunoSEQ multiplex PCR; TCRdb stores in-frame clones only, minus some. The repertoire includes about 22,000 clones, 85% to 95% of them detected once, and roughly 1.9% sits in the top ten. The CDR3 length is 15 residues. Losses at the gene ends were 5 bases for V and 3 bases for J; bases not matched to a gene: 7. The germline gives CDR1 MNHNY, CDR2 SVGAGI (reference sequence). This chain joins TRBV6-6 and TRBJ2-5; TRBD1 matches at 9 bases. The sequence was obtained from a human donor with AIRE deficiency. The source material was Tregs sorted from PBMCs. Here the CDR3 DNA reads TGTGCCAGCAGTCCGGGACAGGGTCAAAAAGAGACCCAGTACTTC. It specifies CASSPGQGQKETQYF.